This T cell receptor (beta chain) was recovered during a study of response to subunit inactivated influenza vaccine. The table lists this clonotype with many counts. Its antigen is unidentified. Study-wide results and caveats: Each seasonal influenza vaccination, the authors suggested, recruits few new T cells.

TCRdb fed the RT-PCR reads into MiXCR, producing one record per CDR3 protein. This sample has approximately 530,000 distinct CDR3 sequences, with under 8.5% found just once. The CDR3 consists of 16 residues. V lost 1 base to trimming and J lost 6 bases; unmatched junction nucleotides: 1. Germline V gene data show CDR1 as LNHNV and CDR2 as YYDKDF (reference sequence). V gene TRBV15 combines with J gene TRBJ2-2, with 14 nucleotides matching TRBD2. This specimen consisted of PBMCs from blood, obtained around 25 months after vaccination. This sequence originates from a man aged 50-75 years who received an inactivated influenza vaccine. The CDR3 bases are TGTGCCACCAGCAGAGGACTAGCGGGGGGGTCCGGGGAGCTGTTTTTT. Translating gives CATSRGLAGGSGELFF.